Described below is a single TCR beta chain sequence and its context. Its antigen remains unidentified. The data originate from a study of blood T cells in healthy people across ages. Alongside a J-beta primer mix, a sample-barcoded 5' primer served in a second PCR lasting 7 to 11 cycles. In TCRdb, the 5' RACE reads were re-called with MiXCR into one record per CDR3 protein. The sample holds about 770,000 distinct CDR3 sequences, around 43% seen once. Study-wide findings and caveats: Roughly linearly, TCR beta diversity per million T cells fell as age increased. Donor CMV status, an unknown factor, possibly confounded changes in expanded clonotypes. Underestimates were what the diversity estimates from one million T cells were considered to be.

The germline gives CDR1 MNHEY, CDR2 SVGEGT. The V end was cut by 6 bases, the J end by 2 bases, with 14 bases between. The CDR3 runs to 15 residues. The TCR sequence derives from a man aged 60 to 69 in good health. The sample taken for sequencing was blood. This sequence joins TRBV6-2 or TRBV6-3 and TRBJ2-1; D tentatively fits TRBD1 or TRBD2 (6 bases each). The CDR3 protein is CASRNGGQPYNEQFF. DNA for the CDR3: TGTGCCAGCAGAAACGGGGGACAACCCTACAATGAGCAGTTCTTC.